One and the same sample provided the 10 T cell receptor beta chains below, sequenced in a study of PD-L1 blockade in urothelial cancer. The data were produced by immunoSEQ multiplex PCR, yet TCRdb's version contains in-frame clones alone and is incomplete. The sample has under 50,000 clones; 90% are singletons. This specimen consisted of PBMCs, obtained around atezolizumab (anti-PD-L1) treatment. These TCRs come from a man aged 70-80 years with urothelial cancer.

The CDR3 DNA sequence: TGTGCCAGCAGTTTGGGGCTACATACGCAGTATTTT. Translating gives CASSLGLHTQYF. The chain couples TRBV28 to TRBJ2-3; D perhaps matches TRBD1 (5 bases). Trimming shortened V by 3 bases and J by 7 bases, and 8 bases separated the two germline ends. The CDR3 contains 12 residues. CDR1 is MDHEN and CDR2 is SYDVKM in the germline V gene. The full variable domain, its missing parts supplied by reference TRBV28 and TRBJ2-3, is DVKVTQSSRYLVKRTGEKVFLECVQDMDHENMFWYRQDPGLGLRLIYFSYDVKMKEKGDIPEGYSVSREKKERFSLILESASTNQTSMYLCASSLGLHTQYFGPGTRLTVL.

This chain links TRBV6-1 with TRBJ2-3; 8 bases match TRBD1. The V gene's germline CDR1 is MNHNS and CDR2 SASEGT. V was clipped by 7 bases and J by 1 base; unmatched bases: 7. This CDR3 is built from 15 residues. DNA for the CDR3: TGTGCCAGCACCCCAGGGGGCGCTGGCACAGATACGCAGTATTTT. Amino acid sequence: CASTPGGAGTDTQYF.

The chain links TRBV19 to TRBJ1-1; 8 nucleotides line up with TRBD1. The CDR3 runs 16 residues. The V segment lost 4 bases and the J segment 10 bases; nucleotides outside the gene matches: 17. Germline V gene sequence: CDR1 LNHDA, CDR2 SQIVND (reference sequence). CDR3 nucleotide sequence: TGTGCCAGTAGTACCACCCCAGGGGGCGTCGGGGTCGGAGCTTTCTTT. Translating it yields CASSTTPGGVGVGAFF.

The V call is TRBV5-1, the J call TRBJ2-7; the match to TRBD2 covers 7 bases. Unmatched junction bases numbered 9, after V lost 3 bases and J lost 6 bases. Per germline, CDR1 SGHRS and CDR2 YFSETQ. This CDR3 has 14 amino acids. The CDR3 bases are TGCGCCAGCAGCTCGAACGGACCGGGGGGCGAGCAGTACTTC. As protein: CASSSNGPGGEQYF.

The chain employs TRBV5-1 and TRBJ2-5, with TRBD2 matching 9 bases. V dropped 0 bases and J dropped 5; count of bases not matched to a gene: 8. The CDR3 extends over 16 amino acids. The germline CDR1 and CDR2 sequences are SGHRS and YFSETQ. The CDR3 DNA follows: TGCGCCAGCAGCTTGGCGGCTAGCGGGAACCTGGAGACCCAGTACTTC. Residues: CASSLAASGNLETQYF.

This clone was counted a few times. The CDR3 reads CASRFRYNEQFF. The CDR3 nucleotides read TGTGCCAGCAGGTTCCGGTACAATGAGCAGTTCTTC. V is TRBV6-5 and J is TRBJ2-1, with unresolved D. CDR1 and CDR2 from the germline V gene are MNHEY and SVGAGI. This CDR3 is built from 12 residues. Trimming took off 6 bases at V and 4 bases at J, with 7 bases between the two ends.

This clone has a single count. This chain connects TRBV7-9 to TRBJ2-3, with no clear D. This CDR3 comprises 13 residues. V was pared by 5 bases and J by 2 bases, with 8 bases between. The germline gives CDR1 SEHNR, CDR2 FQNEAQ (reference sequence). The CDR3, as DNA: TGTGCCAGCAGCCTCCCTCCCACAGATACGCAGTATTTT. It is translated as CASSLPPTDTQYF.

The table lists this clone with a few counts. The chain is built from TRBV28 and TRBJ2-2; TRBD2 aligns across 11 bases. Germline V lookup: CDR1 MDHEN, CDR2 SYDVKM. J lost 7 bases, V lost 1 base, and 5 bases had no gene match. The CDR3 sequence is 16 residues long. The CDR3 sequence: CASSLLAGGPIGELFF. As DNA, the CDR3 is TGTGCCAGCAGTTTATTAGCGGGAGGGCCCATCGGGGAGCTGTTTTTT.

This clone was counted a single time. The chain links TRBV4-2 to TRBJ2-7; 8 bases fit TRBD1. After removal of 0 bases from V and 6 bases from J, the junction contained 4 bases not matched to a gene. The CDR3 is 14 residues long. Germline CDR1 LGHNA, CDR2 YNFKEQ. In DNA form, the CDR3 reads TGTGCCAGCAGCCAAGACAGGGGGCTCCCCGAGCAGTACTTC. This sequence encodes CASSQDRGLPEQYF.

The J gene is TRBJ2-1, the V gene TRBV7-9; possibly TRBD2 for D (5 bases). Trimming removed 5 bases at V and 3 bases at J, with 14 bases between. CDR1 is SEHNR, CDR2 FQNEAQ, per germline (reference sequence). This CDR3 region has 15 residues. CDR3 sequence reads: CASSRGLQLYNEQFF. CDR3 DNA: TGTGCCAGCAGCCGCGGACTTCAGCTCTACAATGAGCAGTTCTTC. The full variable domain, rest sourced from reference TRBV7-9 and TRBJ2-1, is DTGVSQNPRHKITKRGQNVTFRCDPISEHNRLYWYRQTLGQGPEFLTYFQNEAQLEKSRLLSDRFSAERPKGSFSTLEIQRTEQGDSAMYLCASSRGLQLYNEQFFGPGTRLTVL.